This T cell receptor beta chain was captured by sequencing in a study of blood T cell repertoires in COVID-19 (TCRdb year 2020). About the study as a whole: Samples covering the acute and convalescent phases of COVID-19 were provided by collaborators in the United States, Italy and Spain. The material from the prospective study consisted of cDNA or gDNA derived from T cells, B-cell-depleted T cells, or PBMCs. The dataset comprised deeply sampled blood TCRbeta repertoires from subjects exposed to, actively infected with, or recovered from COVID-19. A freely available public database, intended as a resource for researchers studying the immune response to SARS-CoV-2, is where the repertoires were released. Samples came from the ongoing ImmuneRACE study (first 160 participants) plus 1,254 subjects from 6 global collaborators. Nearly every sample came with metadata listing a de-identified subject ID, COVID-19 status, age in years and sex. Where HLA class I and class II types were available, the types were taken from metadata supplied by the sample provider, not from assay-based typing. General conclusions and limits of the study: The quantity of clinical and demographic metadata differed by source and by participant and was supplied without curation.

To note about this clone: This clone's antigen is unknown. The input lacks base qualities; no much larger clone sits a single base away.

TCRbeta CDR3 regions were amplified from genomic DNA using the immunoSEQ Assay, a bias-controlled multiplex PCR. The authors' pipeline ran thus. The number of nucleated cells in each sample was estimated by amplification of reference gene primers within the assay. To quantify the absolute abundance of each unique TCRbeta CDR3 rearrangement, sequence reads were collapsed and filtered. Productive Simpson clonality was computed per sample as the square root of Simpson's diversity index over productive rearrangements. TCRdb mirrors the immuneACCESS table, restricted to in-frame sequences. Some clones are absent from its copies; in checked studies, under half trace to an unresolved V gene, and the reason for the others is unknown. The D gene and trimming were derived from the DNA, and the V and J assignments and clone size from that table. The sample table contains 130,000 or so clones; only one count was recorded for under 85% of them. The ten most abundant clones make up 9% to 15% of the sample.

The CDR3 goes from the cysteine to the phenylalanine over 13 residues. The retained sequence is limited to the CDR3, 39 bases, with the frame set at the first base. CDR1 MNHEY and CDR2 SMNVEV are derived from the germline V gene (reference sequence). From V the trimming removes 5 bases and from J it removes 8 bases, while the gene matches leave 7 bases of the junction unaccounted for. Collaborating institutions collected whole blood in K2EDTA tubes following their own protocols. For TCRbeta analysis, collaborators shipped samples in one of three forms: frozen whole blood, isolated PBMCs, or DNA extracted from either of those sample types.

This receptor was taken from a woman aged 55-70 years with acute or convalescent COVID-19. Recombination linked TRBV27 to TRBJ1-2; 8 junctional bases match TRBD1. The sequencing sample was made of peripheral blood. The CDR3 sequence is CASSLIRTGGYTF. Read as DNA, the sequence is TGTGCCAGCAGTCTCATCCGGACAGGGGGCTACACCTTC.